The clone carrying this T cell receptor (beta chain) was seen only once. Its antigen is not identified. From germline, CDR1 is SGHDT and CDR2 YYEEEE. Trimming cost V 7 bases and J 2 bases, with 7 bases left between them. The CDR3 has 11 residues. The sample comes from a study of graft-versus-host responses after intestinal transplantation. Looking at the study overall: Anti-thymocyte globulin was used for induction in all recipients, who then took tacrolimus and steroids for 2 to 4 years. General study results and limits: Detected in recipient marrow were GvH clones, some of which were first observed in ileum or blood.

Grafts had their tissue processed, releasing intraepithelial and lamina propria lymphocytes. Method: immunoSEQ multiplex PCR; TCRdb's copy keeps in-frame clones and lacks some. The sample has about 18,000 clones; 82% are singletons. The input for sequencing was ileum tissue, taken 17 days after transplant. The chain is built from TRBV5-6 and TRBJ2-7; no reliable D call. The TCR sequence derives from a human patient who received an intestinal transplant, so some T cells may come from the graft donor. The CDR3 DNA sequence: TGTGCCAGCGGGAACACCTACGAGCAGTACTTC. Translating it yields CASGNTYEQYF.